The clone carrying this T cell receptor beta chain was seen more than once but under ten times. These data are taken from a study of T cells in Graves' hyperthyroidism and ophthalmopathy. The CDR3 consists of 17 residues. Germline V gives CDR1 MDHEN, CDR2 SYDVKM. The V and J ends lost 5 bases and 2 bases respectively, with 20 bases between them. Regions amplified from RNA transcripts were the TCR beta CDR3 regions. The TCR CDR3 first-round RT-PCR relied on the HTBI primer set. TCRdb used MiXCR to reprocess the multiplex PCR reads, holding one entry per CDR3 protein. The sample yields about 640,000 distinct CDR3 sequences, 20% to 25% seen once.

The receptor comes from a man younger than 40 with Graves' ophthalmopathy. Sequences were obtained from blood. This chain links TRBV28 with TRBJ2-3; weak D call: TRBD1 (6 bases). This chain's CDR3 is CASSPSGGGPITDTQYF. The CDR3 region has the DNA TGTGCCAGCAGTCCCAGTGGGGGCGGGCCTATCACAGATACGCAGTATTTT.